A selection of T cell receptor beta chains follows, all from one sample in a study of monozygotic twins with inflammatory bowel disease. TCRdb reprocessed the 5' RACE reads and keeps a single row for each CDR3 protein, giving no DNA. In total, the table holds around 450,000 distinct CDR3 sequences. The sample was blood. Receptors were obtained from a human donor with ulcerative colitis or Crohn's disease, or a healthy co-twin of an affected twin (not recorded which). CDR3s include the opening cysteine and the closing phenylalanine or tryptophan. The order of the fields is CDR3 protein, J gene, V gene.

CDR3 protein: CASTKDGSPLHF; J gene: TRBJ1-6; V gene: TRBV6-1
CDR3 protein: CSAGTGSLQFF; J gene: TRBJ2-1; V gene: TRBV20-1
CDR3 protein: CASSLANQGGQPQHF; J gene: TRBJ1-5; V gene: TRBV7-8
CDR3 protein: CASSLLDRVGGELFF; J gene: TRBJ2-2; V gene: TRBV5-6
CDR3 protein: CASSFVPGQGQAFF; J gene: TRBJ1-1; V gene: TRBV7-2
CDR3 protein: CASSLERGGRNTQYF; J gene: TRBJ2-3; V gene: TRBV27
CDR3 protein: CASTRGPILYGYTF; J gene: TRBJ1-2; V gene: TRBV6-2/TRBV6-3
CDR3 protein: CASRPGTAYGYTF; J gene: TRBJ1-2; V gene: TRBV6-6
CDR3 protein: CSARDPRTALYEQYF; J gene: TRBJ2-7; V gene: TRBV20-1
CDR3 protein: CASSLARGDNSPLHF; J gene: TRBJ1-6; V gene: TRBV7-9
CDR3 protein: CASNTGHEQFF; J gene: TRBJ2-1; V gene: TRBV23-1
CDR3 protein: CASSTGLAQSTDTQYF; J gene: TRBJ2-3; V gene: TRBV6-2/TRBV6-3
CDR3 protein: CASSIDPPGTGELFF; J gene: TRBJ2-2; V gene: TRBV19
CDR3 protein: CASSQEWVPYNEQFF; J gene: TRBJ2-1; V gene: TRBV4-2
CDR3 protein: CASSPGLAGGETQYF; J gene: TRBJ2-5; V gene: TRBV5-6
CDR3 protein: CASSQQGHGYTF; J gene: TRBJ1-2; V gene: TRBV6-4
CDR3 protein: CASSLAGRTGSYNEQFF; J gene: TRBJ2-1; V gene: TRBV7-9
CDR3 protein: CASSYRGMNTEAFF; J gene: TRBJ1-1; V gene: TRBV6-5
CDR3 protein: CSAHGRGQETQYF; J gene: TRBJ2-5; V gene: TRBV20-1
CDR3 protein: CASSLNYLTGTGGYTF; J gene: TRBJ1-2; V gene: TRBV5-1
CDR3 protein: CASTEGTENTGELFF; J gene: TRBJ2-2; V gene: TRBV5-1
CDR3 protein: CASSLGGEPNEKLFF; J gene: TRBJ1-4; V gene: TRBV5-1
CDR3 protein: CSAGPTQGETQYF; J gene: TRBJ2-5; V gene: TRBV20-1
CDR3 protein: CASRFMDRVDQPQHF; J gene: TRBJ1-5; V gene: TRBV12-2
CDR3 protein: CASSFSGSGRAVYNEQFF; J gene: TRBJ2-1; V gene: TRBV11-2
CDR3 protein: CSVTPGQGSYEQYF; J gene: TRBJ2-7; V gene: TRBV29-1
CDR3 protein: CASSYWTAGIYEQYF; J gene: TRBJ2-7; V gene: TRBV6-2/TRBV6-3
CDR3 protein: CASTRTGLTDTQYF; J gene: TRBJ2-3; V gene: TRBV11-2